One and the same sample provided the 21 T cell receptor beta chains below, sequenced in a study of cytomegalovirus exposure and HLA in healthy donors. The study ran its PCR with 60 Vbeta and 13 Jbeta primers. Profiled with immunoSEQ multiplex PCR; TCRdb holds only in-frame clones, not every one. The table includes approximately 300,000 clones, 80% detected once. The specimen sequenced was PBMCs. These receptors all stem from a girl aged 2 to 10 in good health and CMV-seronegative.

The rearrangement joins TRBV29-1 to TRBJ1-2; D not certain. V gave up 5 bases and J gave up 10 bases, with 17 bases separating them. The germline V gene encodes CDR1 SQVTM and CDR2 ANQGSEA. The CDR3 is 12 residues long. CDR3 nucleotide sequence: TGCAGCGTTTGGGTATCTTCCAGACACTACACCTTC. Its translation is CSVWVSSRHYTF.

The chain recombines TRBV14 with TRBJ2-7; possibly TRBD2 for D (5 bases). Germline V gene sequence: CDR1 SGHDN, CDR2 FVKESK. The length of the CDR3 is 17 residues. V shed 5 bases and J shed 0 bases, with 20 bases lying between them. The CDR3 sequence is CASSGVERSGSSYEQYF. The CDR3 DNA sequence: TGTGCCAGCAGCGGGGTAGAGCGGTCGGGGAGCTCCTACGAGCAGTACTTC.

This chain joins TRBV27 and TRBJ1-2; tentative D call: TRBD1 (6 bases). From germline, CDR1 is MNHEY and CDR2 SMNVEV (reference sequence). The CDR3 totals 14 residues. The V and J ends lost 3 bases and 4 bases respectively, with 12 bases between them. The CDR3 nucleotides read TGTGCCAGCAGTTTGTCGGGACAAGGCTATGGCTACACCTTC. It translates to CASSLSGQGYGYTF.

This chain links TRBV28 with TRBJ2-5; 8 positions match TRBD1. In germline, CDR1 is MDHEN, CDR2 SYDVKM. The ends lost 3 bases at V and 2 bases at J; junction bases unmatched: 8. CDR3 length equals 16 residues. The CDR3 loop is CASSLSGGSGQETQYF. The CDR3, as DNA: TGTGCCAGCAGTTTGTCAGGGGGCTCGGGTCAAGAGACCCAGTACTTC.

The rearrangement links TRBV2 to TRBJ1-5; the D is unclear. The CDR3 spans 14 residues. V lost 7 bases and J 5 bases, leaving 15 bases between the germline ends. The germline V gene has CDR1 SNHLY and CDR2 FYNNEI. CDR3 sequence reads: CASKMEDGDQPQHF. For the CDR3, the DNA is TGTGCCAGCAAAATGGAGGACGGAGATCAGCCCCAGCATTTT.

The chain carries TRBV21-1 and TRBJ2-7; the table's TRBD2 call for D was not verified on the DNA. TRBV21-1 is noted as a pseudogene. CDR3 length: 14 residues. The CDR3 sequence: CASSKRRTSYEQYF. CDR3 nucleotides: TGTGCCAGCAGCAAGCGACGGACTTCCTACGAGCAGTACTTC.

The rearrangement joins TRBV5-1 to TRBJ2-7, with a weak D call TRBD1 (5 bases). This CDR3 comprises 16 residues. CDR1 and CDR2 (germline): SGHRS, YFSETQ. The V end was cut by 4 bases, the J end by 4 bases, with 21 bases between. CDR3 bases: TGCGCCAGCAGCCCCTGGGGTCGAGTGTCAGGGTACGAGCAGTACTTC. It codes for CASSPWGRVSGYEQYF.

The J gene is TRBJ2-7, the V gene TRBV28; 7 nucleotides line up with TRBD1. CDR1 MDHEN and CDR2 SYDVKM come from the germline V gene. V was clipped by 2 bases and J by 2 bases; unmatched bases: 9. The CDR3 loop spans 16 amino acids. CDR3 DNA: TGTGCCAGCAGTTTAATTGCTCGCGACAGGGCCTACGAGCAGTACTTC. This gives the protein CASSLIARDRAYEQYF.

The V gene is TRBV30, the J gene TRBJ1-1; no clear D gene. CDR1 and CDR2 (germline): GTSNPN, SVGIG (reference sequence). V lost 4 bases and J 6 bases, leaving 15 bases between the germline ends. The CDR3 length is 13 residues. The DNA for the CDR3 is TGTGCCTGGACGGGCCCTGCTAGCTCTGAAGCTTTCTTT. Protein product: CAWTGPASSEAFF. Filled out from reference TRBV30 and TRBJ1-1, the complete variable domain reads SQTIHQWPATLVQPVGSPLSLECTVEGTSNPNLYWYRQAAGRGLQLLFYSVGIGQISSEVPQNLSASRPQDRQFILSSKKLLLSDSGFYLCAWTGPASSEAFFGQGTRLTVV.

This clone was picked up a small number of times. J is TRBJ2-7 and V is TRBV7-3; TRBD1 agrees at 8 bases. The V and J ends lost 2 bases and 12 bases, in that order; junction bases with no gene match: 12. The CDR3 consists of 14 residues. CDR1 is SGHTA and CDR2 is FQGTGA in the germline V gene. The CDR3 loop is CASSLGGTGNTRYF. In DNA, the CDR3 is TGTGCCAGCAGCTTAGGAGGGACAGGCAATACAAGGTACTTC.

This clone was counted a single time. This chain joins TRBV11-1 and TRBJ2-7; possibly TRBD1 for D (6 bases). Deletions cut 5 bases from V and 1 base from J, with 15 bases between. The CDR3 length is 15 residues. The germline CDR1 and CDR2 sequences are SGHAT and FQDESV (reference sequence). The CDR3 loop is CASSALWDKSYEQYF. DNA for the CDR3: TGTGCCAGCAGCGCCCTATGGGACAAATCCTACGAGCAGTACTTC. The full variable domain, completed using reference TRBV11-1 and TRBJ2-7, is EAEVAQSPRYKITEKSQAVAFWCDPISGHATLYWYRQILGQGPELLVQFQDESVVDDSQLPKDRFSAERLKGVDSTLKIQPAELGDSAMYLCASSALWDKSYEQYFGPGTRLTVT.

The J gene is TRBJ2-7, the V gene TRBV28; possibly TRBD1 for D (6 bases). Germline CDR1 MDHEN, CDR2 SYDVKM. Trimming removed 8 bases at V and 2 bases at J, with 13 bases between. CDR3 length: 13 residues. DNA of the CDR3: TGTGCCAGCCAAGGACAGCCCCCCTACGAGCAGTACTTC. This translates into CASQGQPPYEQYF.

The chain combines TRBV7-3 with TRBJ2-1; TRBD2 matches 9 bases. Losses at the gene ends were 1 base for V and 6 bases for J; bases not matched to a gene: 10. Germline-derived CDR1 and CDR2 are SGHTA and FQGTGA. CDR3 length equals 17 residues. CDR3 DNA: TGTGCCAGCAGCTTAAAAGTGGGCGGGGGGGCCTCCAATGAGCAGTTCTTC. This translates into CASSLKVGGGASNEQFF. Together with reference TRBV7-3 and TRBJ2-1, the CDR3 gives the full variable domain: GAGVSQTPSNKVTEKGKYVELRCDPISGHTALYWYRQSLGQGPEFLIYFQGTGAADDSGLPNDRFFAVRPEGSVSTLKIQRTERGDSAVYLCASSLKVGGGASNEQFFGPGTRLTVL.

This clone was observed a few times. CDR3 sequence: CASSLGTGRGRAFF. As DNA, the CDR3 is TGCGCCAGCAGCTTGGGGACTGGACGTGGCAGAGCTTTCTTT. The chain is built from TRBV5-1 and TRBJ1-1; no firm D call. Germline V gene data show CDR1 as SGHRS and CDR2 as YFSETQ. The CDR3 is made up of 14 amino acids. Trimming left V 0 bases short and J 10 bases short, with 16 bases between.

The chain is built from TRBV18 and TRBJ2-7; 8 bases line up with TRBD1. Unmatched junction bases numbered 3, after V lost 2 bases and J lost 6 bases. The germline V gene encodes CDR1 KGHSH and CDR2 LQKENI. The CDR3 runs to 13 residues. The CDR3 reads CASSPGQGTEQYF. CDR3 bases: TGTGCCAGCTCACCAGGACAGGGTACCGAGCAGTACTTC.

V usage is TRBV6-6 and J usage is TRBJ1-2; TRBD1 aligns across 10 bases. Losses at the gene ends were 0 bases for V and 4 bases for J; bases not matched to a gene: 2. The CDR3 sequence is 15 residues long. Germline V gives CDR1 MNHNY, CDR2 SVGAGI (reference sequence). This CDR3 reads CASSYSGQGGYGYTF. As DNA, the CDR3 is TGTGCCAGCAGTTACTCAGGACAGGGGGGCTATGGCTACACCTTC.

The rearrangement joins TRBV10-2 to TRBJ2-7; 8 bases agree with TRBD2. Germline trimming cut 11 bases from V and 4 bases from J; bases unmatched to any gene: 13. The germline gives CDR1 WSHSY, CDR2 SAAADI. CDR3 size: 14 residues. This CDR3 is CAVQPGLVFYEQYF. The CDR3 nucleotides read TGCGCCGTACAGCCGGGACTAGTCTTTTACGAGCAGTACTTC.

In its sample, this clone was seen once. The chain carries TRBV2 and TRBJ2-3; 14 positions match TRBD2. The V gene end was trimmed by 8 bases and the J gene end by 7 bases; junction bases not matched to a gene: 2. Per germline, CDR1 SNHLY and CDR2 FYNNEI. The CDR3 covers 13 residues. The CDR3 is CASGTSGRNTQYF. In DNA, the CDR3 is TGTGCCAGCGGGACTAGCGGGAGAAATACGCAGTATTTT.

The rearrangement joins TRBV5-8 to TRBJ1-4; D is perhaps TRBD1 (6 bases). CDR3 length: 17 amino acids. V was shortened by 2 bases and J by 0 bases, with 14 bases between the two germline ends. Germline V gene lookup returns CDR1 SGHTS and CDR2 YDEGEE. DNA for the CDR3: TGTGCCAGCAGCTTCTTCAGGGGAGGGTCAACTAATGAAAAACTGTTTTTT. Amino acid sequence: CASSFFRGGSTNEKLFF. Full variable domain (remainder filled in from reference TRBV5-8 and TRBJ1-4): EAGVTQSPTHLIKTRGQQATLRCSPISGHTSVYWYQQALGLGLQFLLWYDEGEERNRGNFPPRFSGRQFPNYSSELNVNALELEDSALYLCASSFFRGGSTNEKLFFGSGTQLSVL.

The J gene is TRBJ2-7, the V gene TRBV18; TRBD1 agrees at 11 bases. Germline V gene data show CDR1 as KGHSH and CDR2 as LQKENI. V lost 2 bases and J lost 0; bases outside the gene matches: 6. The length of the CDR3 is 17 residues. The CDR3 loop is CASSPVTGQGVSYEQYF. The CDR3 nucleotides are TGTGCCAGCTCACCAGTGACGGGACAGGGGGTCTCCTACGAGCAGTACTTC.

The gene calls are TRBV2 and TRBJ1-6; D remains ambiguous. From germline, CDR1 is SNHLY and CDR2 FYNNEI. Trimming removed 7 bases at V and 4 bases at J, with 8 bases between. CDR3 length: 13 residues. The CDR3, as DNA: TGTGCCAGCACCGGAGGTTATAATTCACCCCTCCACTTT. Its translation: CASTGGYNSPLHF.